This entry describes one TCR beta chain. As yet, its antigen is unknown. Here immunoSEQ multiplex PCR was the method, and the copy in TCRdb shows in-frame clones only, minus some. Here the sample spans about 79,000 clones, 75% to 95% being singletons. V was pared by 7 bases and J by 2 bases, with 15 bases between. The germline V gene has CDR1 SGHRS and CDR2 YFSETQ. The CDR3 is 14 residues long. This sample was included in a study of OX40 agonist ivuxolimab in advanced cancers. Regarding the study as a whole: The CD4+ and CD8+ T cells in the blood had expanded clonally by week 6 at 0.1 to 3.0 mg/kg. CD8+ T cells averaged more expanded clones than CD4+.

Peripheral blood came from all dose cohorts at three timepoints. J is TRBJ1-2 and V is TRBV5-1; TRBD1 might be the D (5 bases). This sequence was found in an adult with an advanced solid tumor such as melanoma, head and neck, liver or kidney cancer. The sample in question was CD4+ or CD8+ T cells sorted from blood, obtained in a trial of the OX40 agonist ivuxolimab. The CDR3 sequence is CASQRGGGNYGYTF. The CDR3, as DNA: TGCGCCAGCCAGCGGGGTGGGGGAAACTATGGCTACACCTTC.